Included here is one T cell receptor beta chain sequence, with context. Its antigen is unknown. The entry originates in a study of cytomegalovirus exposure and HLA in healthy donors. Study background: Assignment to the Caucasian-associated ancestry cluster applied to approximately 80% of the approximately 400 genotyped donors. Findings and limits, study-wide: Reports showed the classifier diagnosing cytomegalovirus status with high specificity and sensitivity. Immune exposure information comprised only CMV serostatus. Common viral pathogens (according to a later analysis) appeared linked to several of the most significant clusters.

PCR was performed using 60 Vbeta and 13 Jbeta primers. Method: immunoSEQ multiplex PCR; TCRdb's copy keeps in-frame clones and lacks some. The table shows 150,000 to 200,000 clones, with 84% occurring only once. The CDR3 extends over 12 amino acids. Trimming left V 3 bases short and J 9 bases short, with 12 bases between. Germline-derived CDR1 and CDR2 are GTSNPN and SVGIG (reference sequence). This chain joins TRBV30 and TRBJ1-5; D is ambiguous. This receptor was taken from a man aged 18 to 29 in good health and CMV-seronegative. The sequenced sample was PBMCs. The CDR3 region has the DNA TGTGCCTGGAGCCGGGATGGGTCGCCCCAGCATTTT. It translates to CAWSRDGSPQHF.